These 28 T cell receptor beta chains were sequenced from one sample in a study of T cell repertoires in cytomegalovirus infection. The antigens these receptors bind are not known. One entry per CDR3 protein results from TCRdb running MiXCR on the reads. The data show approximately 730,000 distinct CDR3 sequences, with around 35% seen just once and 15% to 20% held by the top ten. The sequenced sample was cultured PBMCs, obtained from culture after CMV antigen stimulation. Receptors were obtained from a human donor in good health (CMV status not recorded). Some clones in this sample may be carry-over from other donors' samples.

The chain couples TRBV9 to TRBJ2-7; D is possibly TRBD2 (6 bases). Trimming stripped 0 bases from V and 4 bases from J, with 11 bases between. This CDR3 comprises 14 residues. Per germline, CDR1 SGDLS and CDR2 YYNGEE. The CDR3 loop reads CASSVDGSEYEQYF. The CDR3 coding sequence is TGTGCCAGCAGCGTAGACGGGAGTGAGTACGAGCAGTACTTC.

This clonotype was counted only a few times. CDR3 sequence: CATSEGWNTEAFF. As DNA, the CDR3 is TGTGCCACCAGTGAGGGATGGAACACTGAAGCTTTCTTT. The chain uses TRBV24-1 and TRBJ1-1; no clear D. Per germline, CDR1 KGHDR and CDR2 SFDVKD. The CDR3 is 13 amino acids. The V gene lost 4 bases and the J gene lost 1 base, with 6 bases spanning the gap.

Only a few counts were recorded for this clonotype. CDR3 sequence (DNA): TGTGCCAGCAGCCGTACAGGAGGGTCGGAGATTGAGCAGTACTTC. Translated: CASSRTGGSEIEQYF. The chain combines TRBV7-6 with TRBJ2-7, with D maybe TRBD2 (6 bases). The length of the CDR3 is 15 residues. Trimming removed 5 bases from V and 7 bases from J, with 21 bases in between. CDR1 is SGHVS, CDR2 FNYEAQ, per germline.

The V and J genes are TRBV2 and TRBJ2-6; D unclear. The CDR3 has 15 amino acids. Trimming took 8 bases from V and 3 from J, leaving 14 bases between them. Germline-derived CDR1 and CDR2 are SNHLY and FYNNEI. For the CDR3, the DNA is TGTGCCAGCTCTATTCGGGCTTTTGGGGCCAACGTCCTGACTTTC. Translation gives CASSIRAFGANVLTF.

This chain uses TRBV7-9 with TRBJ2-7; no firm D call. V lost 3 bases, J lost 2 bases, and 11 bases lay in between. The CDR3 extends over 14 amino acids. Germline CDR1 SEHNR, CDR2 FQNEAQ (reference sequence). The CDR3 DNA follows: TGTGCCAGCAGCTTCGACGAAGTCCCCTACGAGCAGTACTTC. This translates into CASSFDEVPYEQYF. The complete variable domain, with remaining parts taken from reference TRBV7-9 and TRBJ2-7, reads DTGVSQNPRHKITKRGQNVTFRCDPISEHNRLYWYRQTLGQGPEFLTYFQNEAQLEKSRLLSDRFSAERPKGSFSTLEIQRTEQGDSAMYLCASSFDEVPYEQYFGPGTRLTVT.

This clonotype has at least ten counts. This rearrangement joins TRBV7-2 to TRBJ1-2, with D possibly being TRBD1 (5 bases). This CDR3 spans 11 amino acids. Germline CDR1 and CDR2: SGHTA and FQGNSA. V was clipped by 7 bases and J by 6 bases, with 9 bases between them. The CDR3 DNA is TGTGCCAGCACGACAGAGGATGGCTACACCTTC. Its translation: CASTTEDGYTF. Using reference TRBV7-2 and TRBJ1-2 for the parts outside the CDR3, the full variable domain is GAGVSQSPSNKVTEKGKDVELRCDPISGHTALYWYRQSLGQGLEFLIYFQGNSAPDKSGLPSDRFSAERTGGSVSTLTIQRTQQEDSAVYLCASTTEDGYTFGSGTRLTVV.

This sequence joins TRBV6-5 and TRBJ1-5; tentatively, D is TRBD1 (5 bases). The V gene lost 0 bases and the J gene lost 6 bases, with 9 bases spanning the gap. This CDR3 region has 14 residues. The germline gives CDR1 MNHEY, CDR2 SVGAGI. CDR3 sequence: CASSYSAGVQPQHF. The DNA for the CDR3 is TGTGCCAGCAGTTACTCGGCGGGGGTTCAGCCCCAGCATTTT.

The V and J genes are TRBV20-1 and TRBJ1-4; the match to TRBD1 covers 8 bases. Trimming at V came to 0 bases and at J to 7 bases, leaving 7 bases not matched to a gene. Per the germline V gene, CDR1 is DFQATT and CDR2 is SNEGSKA (reference sequence). The CDR3 has 15 residues. The CDR3: CSARDLRGRLEKLFF. CDR3 coding DNA: TGCAGTGCTAGAGATCTCAGGGGGCGCCTTGAAAAACTGTTTTTT.

In nucleotides, the CDR3 is TGTGCCAGCGTCGGGGCCCCCAATAATTCACCCCTCCACTTT. Its translation: CASVGAPNNSPLHF. The V and J genes are TRBV28 and TRBJ1-6, with D possibly TRBD1 on 5 matching bases. Trimming took off 8 bases at V and 5 bases at J, with 13 bases between the two ends. The CDR3 has 14 amino acids. Germline CDR1 MDHEN, CDR2 SYDVKM. The variable domain in full, with the rest retrieved from reference TRBV28 and TRBJ1-6, is DVKVTQSSRYLVKRTGEKVFLECVQDMDHENMFWYRQDPGLGLRLIYFSYDVKMKEKGDIPEGYSVSREKKERFSLILESASTNQTSMYLCASVGAPNNSPLHFGNGTRLTVT.

J is TRBJ2-7 and V is TRBV6-8, with 7 bases aligning to TRBD2. The length of the CDR3 is 13 residues. The junction had 6 bases not matched to a gene; V was cut back by 5 bases and J by 5 bases. The germline V gene has CDR1 MNHGY and CDR2 SAAAGT. CDR3 sequence: CASSSGVRNEQYF. The CDR3 DNA sequence: TGTGCCAGCAGTAGCGGGGTCCGGAACGAGCAGTACTTC.

J is TRBJ2-7 and V is TRBV11-2, with 10 bases fitting TRBD2. CDR3 length: 17 amino acids. V lost 4 bases to trimming and J lost 6 bases; unmatched junction nucleotides: 15. Germline V gives CDR1 SGHAT, CDR2 FQNNGV. The CDR3 reads CASSSIPFPSGSFEQYF. The CDR3 nucleotides are TGTGCCAGCAGCTCCATCCCTTTCCCTAGCGGGAGTTTCGAGCAGTACTTC.

This clonotype has just a few counts. This rearrangement joins TRBV19 to TRBJ2-5; 7 positions match TRBD2. CDR1 is LNHDA and CDR2 is SQIVND in the germline V gene (reference sequence). This CDR3 has 14 residues. The J segment lost 2 bases and the V segment lost 1 base, leaving 1 base of the junction unmatched. The CDR3 loop is CASSIAAGQETQYF. The CDR3 coding sequence is TGTGCCAGTAGTATAGCAGCGGGGCAAGAGACCCAGTACTTC.

The rearrangement joins TRBV4-1 to TRBJ2-3; the D gene could be TRBD1 or TRBD2 (6 bases each). The germline CDR1 and CDR2 sequences are MGHRA and YSYEKL. V was trimmed by 1 base and J by 4 bases, leaving 9 bases between them. The CDR3 sequence is 14 residues long. The DNA of the CDR3 is TGCGCCAGCAGCCAAGGAAGGGGGGCAGATACGCAGTATTTT. It codes for CASSQGRGADTQYF.

This chain connects TRBV11-2 to TRBJ2-5, with D uncertain. The CDR3 contains 14 residues. CDR1 and CDR2 (germline): SGHAT, FQNNGV. V dropped 1 base and J dropped 2 bases, with 8 bases sitting between them. CDR3 sequence: CASSLVNDQETQYF. In DNA, the CDR3 is TGTGCCAGCAGCTTAGTCAATGATCAAGAGACCCAGTACTTC.

The J gene is TRBJ2-1, the V gene TRBV6-8; weak D call: TRBD2 (6 bases). The V end lost 6 bases, the J end lost 13 bases, and 16 bases lay between the germline ends. The germline gives CDR1 MNHGY, CDR2 SAAAGT. The CDR3 has 12 residues. The CDR3 nucleotides are TGTGCCAGCAGCCGGTCACTAGCTCGACAGTTCTTC. Translated, it gives CASSRSLARQFF.

This clonotype was picked up a small number of times. The V and J genes are TRBV6-1 and TRBJ2-2; TRBD2 matches at 8 bases. The J segment lost 6 bases and the V segment lost 4 bases, leaving 4 bases of the junction unmatched. The germline V gene has CDR1 MNHNS and CDR2 SASEGT. CDR3 length: 14 amino acids. CDR3 nucleotide sequence: TGTGCCAGCAGTGTAGCGGGGTTCCCCGGGGAGCTGTTTTTT. Amino acids: CASSVAGFPGELFF.

The J gene is TRBJ2-7, the V gene TRBV27; the D is unclear. CDR1 and CDR2 (germline): MNHEY, SMNVEV (reference sequence). Trimming removed 7 bases at V and 0 bases at J, with 7 bases between. The CDR3 has 12 residues. In nucleotides, the CDR3 is TGTGCCAGCAAGTCCCGCTCCTACGAGCAGTACTTC. Translation gives CASKSRSYEQYF.

V usage is TRBV7-6 and J usage is TRBJ1-6; 7 bases map to TRBD1. Germline loops: CDR1 SGHVS, CDR2 FNYEAQ. Germline trimming cut 5 bases from V and 0 bases from J; bases unmatched to any gene: 16. CDR3 size: 20 residues. Here the CDR3 DNA reads TGTGCCAGCAGCCAAAACAAGGAGGAGGGGGCTAGCTCCTATAATTCACCCCTCCACTTT. Protein product: CASSQNKEEGASSYNSPLHF. Variable domain in full (rest from reference TRBV7-6 and TRBJ1-6): GAGVSQSPRYKVTKRGQDVALRCDPISGHVSLYWYRQALGQGPEFLTYFNYEAQQDKSGLPNDRFSAERPEGSISTLTIQRTEQRDSAMYRCASSQNKEEGASSYNSPLHFGNGTRLTVT.

The table lists this clonotype with a few counts. The chain carries TRBV14 and TRBJ2-1, with D perhaps TRBD2 (6 bases). The CDR3 spans 12 residues. From germline, CDR1 is SGHDN and CDR2 FVKESK. Trimming removed 9 bases from V and 15 bases from J, with 21 bases in between. CDR3 nucleotides: TGTGCCAGTTCAACGGCGGGGAACTCCTTGTTCTTC. It is translated as CASSTAGNSLFF.

This clonotype has at least ten counts. V is TRBV7-2 and J is TRBJ1-1; possibly TRBD1 for D (5 bases). The CDR3 spans 14 residues. Looked up from germline, CDR1 is SGHTA and CDR2 is FQGNSA. Trimming left V 1 base short and J 4 bases short, with 10 bases between. The CDR3 protein is CASSLDGGGTEAFF. CDR3 bases: TGTGCCAGCAGCTTAGATGGGGGGGGCACTGAAGCTTTCTTT.

This CDR3 reads CASRDAGGNQPQHF. In DNA form, the CDR3 reads TGTGCCAGCAGGGATGCAGGGGGCAATCAGCCCCAGCATTTT. V usage is TRBV6-5 and J usage is TRBJ1-5; a weak D match, TRBD1 (6 bases). CDR3 length: 14 amino acids. Deletions cut 6 bases from V and 2 bases from J, with 11 bases between. Germline V gene sequence: CDR1 MNHEY, CDR2 SVGAGI.

This clonotype was observed once. The chain couples TRBV25-1 to TRBJ2-2, with TRBD1 identical over 11 bases. CDR3 length: 16 amino acids. With V trimmed by 2 bases and J by 7 bases, 6 bases remained unmatched. Germline V gene data show CDR1 as MGHDK and CDR2 as SYGVNS. The CDR3 sequence is CASSELGQGADGELFF. CDR3 nucleotides: TGTGCCAGCAGTGAACTCGGACAGGGGGCTGACGGGGAGCTGTTTTTT.

This chain joins TRBV20-1 and TRBJ1-3; D gene ambiguous. The CDR3 loop spans 12 amino acids. Germline V gene data show CDR1 as DFQATT and CDR2 as SNEGSKA (reference sequence). Trimming left V 2 bases short and J 0 bases short, with 2 bases between. DNA of the CDR3: TGCAGTGCTAGAAGCTCTGGAAACACCATATATTTT. It specifies CSARSSGNTIYF.

As to this clonotype: Just one base apart from a much larger clone, this may be a read error. This chain uses TRBV4-3 with TRBJ2-3, with TRBD2 matching over 7 bases. After removal of 0 bases from V and 2 bases from J, the junction contained 5 bases not matched to a gene. This CDR3 comprises 16 residues. Per the germline V gene, CDR1 is LGHNA and CDR2 is YSLEER. The CDR3 coding sequence is TGCGCCAGCAGCCAAGAGGGGAAGCGGGACACAGATACGCAGTATTTT. It encodes CASSQEGKRDTDTQYF.

The rearrangement uses TRBV20-1 and TRBJ2-1; 7 nucleotides match TRBD2. The CDR3 covers 15 residues. Germline V lookup: CDR1 DFQATT, CDR2 SNEGSKA (reference sequence). The V and J ends lost 0 bases and 8 bases, in that order; junction bases with no gene match: 10. The CDR3 reads CSARDRGRAWDEQFF. In DNA, the CDR3 is TGCAGTGCTAGAGATCGGGGGAGGGCCTGGGATGAGCAGTTCTTC.

This clonotype came up many times. The chain recombines TRBV7-2 with TRBJ2-3; 11 bases line up with TRBD2. Germline V gives CDR1 SGHTA, CDR2 FQGNSA. This CDR3 contains 15 residues. The V gene end was trimmed by 1 base and the J gene end by 8 bases; junction bases not matched to a gene: 5. The CDR3 spells CASSLVAGGQGTQYF. The CDR3 coding sequence is TGTGCCAGCAGCTTAGTAGCGGGGGGGCAGGGTACGCAGTATTTT.

The chain carries TRBV7-9 and TRBJ2-7; D is unclear. Germline V gene data show CDR1 as SEHNR and CDR2 as FQNEAQ (reference sequence). The ends were cut back, 4 bases at V and 0 bases at J, with 16 bases in the middle. The length of the CDR3 is 16 residues. The CDR3 loop is CASSSSLRRSSYEQYF. The CDR3 DNA is TGTGCCAGCAGCTCCAGTCTTCGACGGAGCTCCTACGAGCAGTACTTC.

Concerning this clonotype: The junction does not match germline at one end; this may be a read error. The V gene is TRBV3-1, the J gene TRBJ1-5; a weak D match, TRBD1 (6 bases). Germline V gene data show CDR1 as LGHDT and CDR2 as YNNKEL (reference sequence). The CDR3 contains 18 residues. CDR3 DNA: TGTGCCAGCAGCCAAGGATTACGGACAGTATTTAGCTATCAGCCCCAGCATTTT. Its protein is CASSQGLRTVFSYQPQHF.